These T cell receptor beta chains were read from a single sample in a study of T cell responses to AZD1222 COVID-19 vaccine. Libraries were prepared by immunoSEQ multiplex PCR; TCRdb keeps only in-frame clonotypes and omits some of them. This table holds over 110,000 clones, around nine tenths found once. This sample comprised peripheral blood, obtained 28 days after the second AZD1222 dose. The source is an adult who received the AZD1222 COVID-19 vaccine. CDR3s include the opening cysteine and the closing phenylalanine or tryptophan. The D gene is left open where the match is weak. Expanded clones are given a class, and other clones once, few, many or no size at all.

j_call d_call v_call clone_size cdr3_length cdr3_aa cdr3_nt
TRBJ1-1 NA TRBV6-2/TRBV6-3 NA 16 CASSYSRLPPGTEAFF TGTGCCAGCAGTTACTCTCGACTCCCACCGGGCACTGAAGCTTTCTTT
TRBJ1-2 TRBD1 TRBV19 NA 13 CASSNPGGYGYTF TGTGCCAGTAGTAATCCAGGGGGCTATGGCTACACCTTC
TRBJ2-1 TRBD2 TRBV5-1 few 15 CASSPTSGTYNEQFF TGCGCCAGCAGCCCGACTAGCGGGACCTACAATGAGCAGTTCTTC
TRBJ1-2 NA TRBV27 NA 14 CASSLGGSPYGYTF TGTGCCAGCAGTTTAGGGGGATCCCCCTATGGCTACACCTTC
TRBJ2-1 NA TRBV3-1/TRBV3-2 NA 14 CASSQGGRGSEQFF TGTGCCAGCAGCCAAGGTGGAAGGGGGAGTGAGCAGTTCTTC
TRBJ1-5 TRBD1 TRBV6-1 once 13 CASSDTGGQPQHF TGTGCCAGCAGTGATACAGGGGGGCAGCCCCAGCATTTT
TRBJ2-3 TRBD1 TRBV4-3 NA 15 CASSQGTGVTDTQYF TGCGCCAGCAGCCAAGGGACAGGAGTCACAGATACGCAGTATTTT
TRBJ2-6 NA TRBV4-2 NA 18 CASSHTGTPIAGANVLTF TGTGCCAGCAGCCACACCGGGACACCCATCGCTGGGGCCAACGTCCTGACTTTC
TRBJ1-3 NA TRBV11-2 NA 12 CASSQNGNTIYF TGTGCCAGCAGCCAGAACGGAAACACCATATATTTT
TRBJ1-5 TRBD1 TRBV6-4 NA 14 CASSAQGDGQPQHF TGTGCCAGCAGTGCACAGGGGGACGGACAGCCCCAGCATTTT
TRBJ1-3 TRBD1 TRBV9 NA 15 CASSGQGASGNTIYF TGTGCCAGCAGCGGACAGGGGGCCTCTGGAAACACCATATATTTT
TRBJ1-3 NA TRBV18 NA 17 CASSPRTPQVSGNTIYF TGTGCCAGCTCACCAAGGACCCCACAGGTCTCTGGAAACACCATATATTTT
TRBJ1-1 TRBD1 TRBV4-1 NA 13 CASSRDRVSEAFF TGCGCCAGCAGCCGCGACAGGGTCAGTGAAGCTTTCTTT
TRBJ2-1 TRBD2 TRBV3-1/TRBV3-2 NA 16 CASSQGIAGVGNEQFF TGTGCCAGCAGCCAAGGGATAGCGGGGGTAGGCAATGAGCAGTTCTTC
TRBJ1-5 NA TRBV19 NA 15 CASNDKGSGVQPQHF TGTGCCAGTAACGATAAGGGTTCCGGCGTTCAGCCCCAGCATTTT
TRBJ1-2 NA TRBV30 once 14 CAWSQDSGVGGYTF TGTGCCTGGAGTCAGGACAGCGGTGTAGGTGGCTACACCTTC
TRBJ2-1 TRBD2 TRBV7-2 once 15 CASSPRLAGNNEQFF TGTGCCAGCAGCCCCAGACTAGCGGGGAACAATGAGCAGTTCTTC
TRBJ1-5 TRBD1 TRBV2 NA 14 CASTSQGVGQPQHF TGTGCCAGCACCTCACAGGGGGTGGGCCAGCCCCAGCATTTT